Sequencing of this T cell receptor (beta chain) was carried out in a study of T cell changes during pregnancy in multiple sclerosis. TCRdb's table, derived via immunoSEQ multiplex PCR, lists solely in-frame clones and lacks some. Seen here are tens of thousands of clones, roughly 92% observed once, and the top ten hold 1% to 1.5%. This receptor was taken from a female donor with multiple sclerosis, enrolled in a pregnancy study. The sequenced sample consisted of peripheral blood.

The CDR3 bases are TGTGCCAGCACCGACGGTGGGAGCGAGCAGTACTTC. It specifies CASTDGGSEQYF. The V and J genes are TRBV6-5 and TRBJ2-7; weak D call: TRBD2 (5 bases). Germline lookup yields CDR1 MNHEY and CDR2 SVGAGI. CDR3 length: 12 residues. The germline V and J ends were trimmed by 7 bases and 6 bases, with 13 bases remaining between them.